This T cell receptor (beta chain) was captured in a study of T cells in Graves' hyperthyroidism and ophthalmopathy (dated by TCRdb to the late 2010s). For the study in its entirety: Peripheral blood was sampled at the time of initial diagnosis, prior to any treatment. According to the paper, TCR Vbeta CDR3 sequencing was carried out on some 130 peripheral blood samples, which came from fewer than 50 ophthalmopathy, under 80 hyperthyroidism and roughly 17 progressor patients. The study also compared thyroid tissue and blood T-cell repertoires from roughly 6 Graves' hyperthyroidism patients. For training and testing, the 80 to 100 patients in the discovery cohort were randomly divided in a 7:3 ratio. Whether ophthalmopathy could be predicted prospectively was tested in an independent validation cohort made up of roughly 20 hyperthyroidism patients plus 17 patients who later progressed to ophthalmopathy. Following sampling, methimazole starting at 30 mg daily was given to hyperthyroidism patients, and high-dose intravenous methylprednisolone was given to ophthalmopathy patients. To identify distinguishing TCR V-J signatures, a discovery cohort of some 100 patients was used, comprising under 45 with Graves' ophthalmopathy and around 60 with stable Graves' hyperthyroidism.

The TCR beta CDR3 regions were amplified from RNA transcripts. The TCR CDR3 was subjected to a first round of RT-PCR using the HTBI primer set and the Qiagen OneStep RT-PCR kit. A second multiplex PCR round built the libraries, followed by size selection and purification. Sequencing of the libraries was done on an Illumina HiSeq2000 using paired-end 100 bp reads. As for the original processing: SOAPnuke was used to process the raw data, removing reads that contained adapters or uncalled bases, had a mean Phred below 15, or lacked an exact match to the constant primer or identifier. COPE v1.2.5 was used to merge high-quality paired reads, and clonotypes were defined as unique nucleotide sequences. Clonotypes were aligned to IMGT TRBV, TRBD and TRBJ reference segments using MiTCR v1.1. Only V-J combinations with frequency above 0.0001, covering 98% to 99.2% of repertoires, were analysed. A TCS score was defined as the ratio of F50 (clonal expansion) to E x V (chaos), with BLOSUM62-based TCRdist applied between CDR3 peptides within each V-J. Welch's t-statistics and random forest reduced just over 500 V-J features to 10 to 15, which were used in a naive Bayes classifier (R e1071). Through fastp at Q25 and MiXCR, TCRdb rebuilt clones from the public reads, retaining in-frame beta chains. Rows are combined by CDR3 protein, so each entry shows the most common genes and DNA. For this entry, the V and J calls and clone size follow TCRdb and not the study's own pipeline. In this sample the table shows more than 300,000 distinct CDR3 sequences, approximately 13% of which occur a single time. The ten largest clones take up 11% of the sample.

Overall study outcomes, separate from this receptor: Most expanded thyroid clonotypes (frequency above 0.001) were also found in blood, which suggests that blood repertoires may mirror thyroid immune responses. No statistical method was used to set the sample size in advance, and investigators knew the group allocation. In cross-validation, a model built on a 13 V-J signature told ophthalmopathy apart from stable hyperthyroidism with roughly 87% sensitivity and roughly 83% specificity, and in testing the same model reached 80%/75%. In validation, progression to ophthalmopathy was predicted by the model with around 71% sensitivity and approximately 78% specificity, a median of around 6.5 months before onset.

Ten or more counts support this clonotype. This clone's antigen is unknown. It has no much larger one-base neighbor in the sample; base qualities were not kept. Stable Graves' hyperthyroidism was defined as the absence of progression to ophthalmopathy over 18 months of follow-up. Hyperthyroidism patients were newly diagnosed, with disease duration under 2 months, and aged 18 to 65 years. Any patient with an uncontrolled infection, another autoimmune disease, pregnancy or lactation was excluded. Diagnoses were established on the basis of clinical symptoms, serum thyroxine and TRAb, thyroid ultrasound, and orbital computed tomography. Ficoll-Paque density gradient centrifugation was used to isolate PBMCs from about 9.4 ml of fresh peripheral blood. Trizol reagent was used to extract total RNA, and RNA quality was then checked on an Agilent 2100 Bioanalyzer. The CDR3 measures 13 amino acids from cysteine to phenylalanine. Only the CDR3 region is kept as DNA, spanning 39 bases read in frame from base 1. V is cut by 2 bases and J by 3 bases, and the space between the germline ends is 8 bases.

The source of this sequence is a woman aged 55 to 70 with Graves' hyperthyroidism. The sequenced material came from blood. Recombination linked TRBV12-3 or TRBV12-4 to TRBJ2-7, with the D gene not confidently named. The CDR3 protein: CASSLQDFYEQYF. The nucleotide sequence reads TGTGCCAGCAGTTTACAGGATTTCTACGAGCAGTACTTC.